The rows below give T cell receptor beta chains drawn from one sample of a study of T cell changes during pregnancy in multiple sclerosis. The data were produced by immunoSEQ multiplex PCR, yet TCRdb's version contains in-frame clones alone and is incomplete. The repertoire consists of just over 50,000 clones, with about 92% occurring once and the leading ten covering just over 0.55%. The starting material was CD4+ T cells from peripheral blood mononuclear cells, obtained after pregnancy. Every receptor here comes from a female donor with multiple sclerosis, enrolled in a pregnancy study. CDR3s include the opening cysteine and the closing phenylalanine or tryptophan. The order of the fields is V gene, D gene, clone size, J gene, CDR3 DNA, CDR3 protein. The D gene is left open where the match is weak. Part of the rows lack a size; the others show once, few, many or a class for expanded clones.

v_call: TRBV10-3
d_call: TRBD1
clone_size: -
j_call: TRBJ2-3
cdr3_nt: TGTGCCATCAGTGACGTACAGGGGACAGATACGCAGTATTTT
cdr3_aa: CAISDVQGTDTQYF

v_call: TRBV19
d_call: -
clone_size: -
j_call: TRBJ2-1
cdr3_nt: TGTGCCAGTAGTCCGGCACAATCGACACACAATGAGCAGTTCTTC
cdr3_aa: CASSPAQSTHNEQFF

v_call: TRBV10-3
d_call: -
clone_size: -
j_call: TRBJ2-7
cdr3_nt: TGTGCCATCAGTGAGTATGGGTCAGGGCATACCTTCAACGAGCAGTACTTC
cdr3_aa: CAISEYGSGHTFNEQYF

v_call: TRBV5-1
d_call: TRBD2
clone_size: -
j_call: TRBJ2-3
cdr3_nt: TGCGCCAGCAGCCCGGAGGGACTAGCATCTCTAACGCAGTATTTT
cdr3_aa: CASSPEGLASLTQYF

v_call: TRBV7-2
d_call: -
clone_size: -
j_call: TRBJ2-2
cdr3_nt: TGTGCCAGCAGCTTAGTGCAGGGGACCACCGGGGAGCTGTTTTTT
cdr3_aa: CASSLVQGTTGELFF

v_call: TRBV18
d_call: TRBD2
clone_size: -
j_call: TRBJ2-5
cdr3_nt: TGTGCCAGCTCACCACGACTAGCGGGAGGGAGACAAGAGACCCAGTACTTC
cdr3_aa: CASSPRLAGGRQETQYF

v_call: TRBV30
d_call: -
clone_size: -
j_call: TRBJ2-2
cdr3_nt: TGTGCCTGGAGTTCCGGCAGGGTGAACACCGGGGAGCTGTTTTTT
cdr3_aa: CAWSSGRVNTGELFF

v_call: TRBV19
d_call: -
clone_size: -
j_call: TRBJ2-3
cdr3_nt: TGTGCCAGTAGTATATCAGGAGGAGCGGATACGCAGTATTTT
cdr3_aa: CASSISGGADTQYF

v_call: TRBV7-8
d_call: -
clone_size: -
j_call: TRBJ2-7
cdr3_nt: TGTGCCAGCAGCTTAGTTTCGCGGGTGAACTCCTACGAGCAGTACTTC
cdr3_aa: CASSLVSRVNSYEQYF

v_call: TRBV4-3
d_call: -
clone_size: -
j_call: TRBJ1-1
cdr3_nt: TGCGCCTGCAGCCGATCTAGGAACACTGAAGCTTTCTTT
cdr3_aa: CACSRSRNTEAFF

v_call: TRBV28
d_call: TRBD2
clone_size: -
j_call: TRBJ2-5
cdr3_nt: TGTGCCAGCAGTCCGGGGGGTGTGAGGGCTGGGGAGACCCAGTACTTC
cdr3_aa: CASSPGGVRAGETQYF

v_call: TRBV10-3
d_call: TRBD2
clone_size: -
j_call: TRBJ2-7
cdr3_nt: TGTGCCATCAGTGAGTCGACTCTGGGGGGGTTCTCCTACGAGCAGTACTTC
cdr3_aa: CAISESTLGGFSYEQYF

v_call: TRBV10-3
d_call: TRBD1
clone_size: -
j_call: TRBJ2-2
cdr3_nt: TGTGCCATCAGTGAGGCAGGGGGCAACACCGGGGAGCTGTTTTTT
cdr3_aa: CAISEAGGNTGELFF

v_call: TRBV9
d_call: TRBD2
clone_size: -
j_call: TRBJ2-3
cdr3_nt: TGTGCCAGCAGCGCACCCATGGGGACTAGCGGGAGCACAGATACGCAGTATTTT
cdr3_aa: CASSAPMGTSGSTDTQYF

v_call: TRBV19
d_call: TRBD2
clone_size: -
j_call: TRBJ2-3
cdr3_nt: TGTGCCGCTTCAGCCACTAGCGGGAGGACAGATACGCAGTATTTT
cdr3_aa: CAASATSGRTDTQYF

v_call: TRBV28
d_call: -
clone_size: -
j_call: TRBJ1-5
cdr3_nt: TGTGCCAGCAGTTGGGGCTGGACAGAAATTAAGCATAGCAATCAGCCCCAGCATTTT
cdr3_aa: CASSWGWTEIKHSNQPQHF

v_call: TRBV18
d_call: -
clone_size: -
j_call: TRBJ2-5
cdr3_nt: TGTGCCAGCTCACCCGGTCTAGTACAAGAGACCCAGTACTTC
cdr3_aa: CASSPGLVQETQYF

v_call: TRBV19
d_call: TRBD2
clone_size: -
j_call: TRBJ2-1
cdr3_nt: TGTGCCAGTAACAATATAGGCACTAGCGGGAGCAATGAGCAGTTCTTC
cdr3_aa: CASNNIGTSGSNEQFF

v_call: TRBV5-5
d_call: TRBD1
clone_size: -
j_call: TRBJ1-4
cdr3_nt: TGTGCCAGCAGCCCTGACAGGGGGCGGGAAAAACTGTTTTTT
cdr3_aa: CASSPDRGREKLFF

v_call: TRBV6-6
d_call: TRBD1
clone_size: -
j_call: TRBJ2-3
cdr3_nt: TGTGCCAGCAGGCCAAGACAGGGATTCAGCACAGATACGCAGTATTTT
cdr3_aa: CASRPRQGFSTDTQYF

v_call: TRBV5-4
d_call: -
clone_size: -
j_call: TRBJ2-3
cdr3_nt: TGTGCCAGCAGCCGTGGCACCTCGAGCACAGATACGCAGTATTTT
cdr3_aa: CASSRGTSSTDTQYF

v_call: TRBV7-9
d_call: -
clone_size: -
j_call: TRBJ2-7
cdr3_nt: TGTGCCAGCGGATTCGAGACTAGAGGCTACGAGCAGTACTTC
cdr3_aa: CASGFETRGYEQYF

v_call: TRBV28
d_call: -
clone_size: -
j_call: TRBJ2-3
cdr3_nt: TGTGCCAGCAGCCCCCACGGGGAGGTACCCCCAGATACGCAGTATTTT
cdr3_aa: CASSPHGEVPPDTQYF

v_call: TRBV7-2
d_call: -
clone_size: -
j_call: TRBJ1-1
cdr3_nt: TGTGCCAGCAGCCCTTCGGGAGGTTTGAACACTGAAGCTTTCTTT
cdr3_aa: CASSPSGGLNTEAFF

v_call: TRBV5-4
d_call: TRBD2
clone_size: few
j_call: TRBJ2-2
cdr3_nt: TGTGCCAGCAGCTTGAGCGTAGCGGGAGGGTTCACCGGGGAGCTGTTTTTT
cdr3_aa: CASSLSVAGGFTGELFF

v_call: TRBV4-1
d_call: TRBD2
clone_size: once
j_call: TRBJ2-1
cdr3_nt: TGCGCCAGCAGCCTACGGGAGGACGATGAGCAGTTCTTC
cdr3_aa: CASSLREDDEQFF

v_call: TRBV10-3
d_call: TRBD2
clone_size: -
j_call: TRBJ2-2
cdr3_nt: TGTGCCATCAGTGAGTCGGGACTAGCGGCCCACACCGGGGAGCTGTTTTTT
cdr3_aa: CAISESGLAAHTGELFF

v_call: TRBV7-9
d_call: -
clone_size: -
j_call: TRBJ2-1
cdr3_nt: TGTGCCAGCAGTAGCGTCGGCTACAATGAGCAGTTCTTC
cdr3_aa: CASSSVGYNEQFF

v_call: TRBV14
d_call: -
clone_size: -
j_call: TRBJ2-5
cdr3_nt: TGTGCCAGCAGCCACCGGAGGGCGCGGCACAGGCGTCAAGAGACCCAGTACTTC
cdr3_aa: CASSHRRARHRRQETQYF

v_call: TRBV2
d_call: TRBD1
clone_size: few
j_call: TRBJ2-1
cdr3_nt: TGTGCCAGCAAAACCAGGGACAGCTCCTACAATGAGCAGTTCTTC
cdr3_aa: CASKTRDSSYNEQFF

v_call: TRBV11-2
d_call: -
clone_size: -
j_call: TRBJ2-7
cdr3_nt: TGTGCCAGCAGCTTAGCCTCGCAACGGTCACGCGAGCAGTACTTC
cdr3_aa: CASSLASQRSREQYF

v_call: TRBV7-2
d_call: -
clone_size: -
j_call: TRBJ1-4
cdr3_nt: TGTGCCAGCAGCTTGGGGGGATCTAATGAAAAACTGTTTTTT
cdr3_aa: CASSLGGSNEKLFF

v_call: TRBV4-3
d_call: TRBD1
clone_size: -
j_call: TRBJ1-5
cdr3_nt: TGCGCCAGCAGCCAAGAGACAGGGCTAGGTCAGCCCCAGCATTTT
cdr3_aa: CASSQETGLGQPQHF

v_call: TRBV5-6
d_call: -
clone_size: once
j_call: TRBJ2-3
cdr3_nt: TGTGCCAGCAGCTTATCTAGCACAGATACGCAGTATTTT
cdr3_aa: CASSLSSTDTQYF

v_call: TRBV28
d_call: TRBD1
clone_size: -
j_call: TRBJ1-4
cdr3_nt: TGTGCCAGCAGTTTGGGACAGGCAACTAATGAAAAACTGTTTTTT
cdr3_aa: CASSLGQATNEKLFF

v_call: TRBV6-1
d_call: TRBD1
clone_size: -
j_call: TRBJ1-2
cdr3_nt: TGTGCCAGCAGTGAACCGGGACAGGGCAGAAACTATGGCTACACCTTC
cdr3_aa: CASSEPGQGRNYGYTF

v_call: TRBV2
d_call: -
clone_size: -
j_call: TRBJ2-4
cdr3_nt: TGTGCCAGCAGCCTAGGGGGGGCAGGGTGGATATTAAACATTCAGTACTTC
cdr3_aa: CASSLGGAGWILNIQYF

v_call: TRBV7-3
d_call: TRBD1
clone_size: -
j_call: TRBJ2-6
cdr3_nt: TGTGCCAGCAGCGTAGGACAAGGACAGGGACGCTCTGGGGCCAACGTCCTGACTTTC
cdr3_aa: CASSVGQGQGRSGANVLTF

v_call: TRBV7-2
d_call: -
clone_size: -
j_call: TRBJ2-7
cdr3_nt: TGTGCCAGCAGCTTAGACACTAGCTCCTACGAGCAGTACTTC
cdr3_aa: CASSLDTSSYEQYF

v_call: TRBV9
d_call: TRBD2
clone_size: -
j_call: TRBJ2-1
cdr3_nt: TGTGCCAGCAGCGCCCAACCGGGACTAGCGGGATTTGAGCAGTTCTTC
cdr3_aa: CASSAQPGLAGFEQFF

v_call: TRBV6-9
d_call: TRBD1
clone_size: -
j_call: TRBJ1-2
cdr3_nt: TGTGCCAGCAGTTATCGACCCGGGACAGGGACATTTAACTATGGCTACACCTTC
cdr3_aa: CASSYRPGTGTFNYGYTF

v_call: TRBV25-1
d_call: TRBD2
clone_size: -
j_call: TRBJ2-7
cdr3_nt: TGTGCCAGCAGTTATCTAGCGGGAGGGCCGGGGGAGCAGTACTTC
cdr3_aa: CASSYLAGGPGEQYF

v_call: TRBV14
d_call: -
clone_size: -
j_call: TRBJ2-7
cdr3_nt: TGTGCCAGCAGCCAAGAACCTAGTGGGGAGCAGTACTTC
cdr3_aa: CASSQEPSGEQYF